This is a list of T cell receptor beta chains from one sample in a study of Ad26.COV2.S vaccination and SARS-CoV-2 variants. Assay used: immunoSEQ multiplex PCR; TCRdb lists only in-frame clones, some missing. This sample yields some 240,000 clones, of which roughly nine tenths are seen a single time; less than 3.5% belongs to the top ten. The sequenced sample was peripheral blood, obtained in a trial of Ad26.COV2.S vaccine versus placebo. These receptors were collected from a person between 18 and 60 years old who received the Ad26.COV2.S COVID-19 vaccine or a placebo. The CDR3 runs from the conserved cysteine through the conserved F or W. D genes are given only for firm matches. Only some rows state a clone size, as once, few, many or a class for expanded clones.

d_gene	v_gene	j_gene	abundance	CDR3nt	CDR3aa
TRBD1	TRBV18	TRBJ1-5	once	TGTGCCAGCTCACGGTTCACAGGGGAAAGGTTGGACAGTCCCCAGCATTTT	CASSRFTGERLDSPQHF
NA	TRBV5-4	TRBJ2-6	NA	TGTGCCAGCAGCTTGGGGGCGGGTATACCTCTGGGGGCCAACGTCCTGACTTTC	CASSLGAGIPLGANVLTF
NA	TRBV6-5	TRBJ1-4	NA	TGTGCCAGCAGTTACCGGACCGGGACGGGAGGCGAAAAACTGTTTTTT	CASSYRTGTGGEKLFF
NA	TRBV20-1	TRBJ2-7	NA	TGCAGTGCTAGTGGGGACGCGGAGCAGTACTTC	CSASGDAEQYF
NA	TRBV5-1	TRBJ1-2	NA	TGCGCCAGCAGCTTACCAGACCCGGGAAGCTATGGCTACACCTTC	CASSLPDPGSYGYTF
TRBD1	TRBV19	TRBJ1-3	NA	TGTGCCAGTAGTCAGGACAGGAGCTCTGGAAACACCATATATTTT	CASSQDRSSGNTIYF
NA	TRBV6-4	TRBJ2-3	NA	TGTGCCAGCAGTGACGGGGGAGGCACAGATACGCAGTATTTT	CASSDGGGTDTQYF
NA	TRBV9	TRBJ1-3	few	TGTGCCAGCAGCCCGACGACTCAGGTAGCTGGAAACACCATATATTTT	CASSPTTQVAGNTIYF
TRBD1	TRBV18	TRBJ2-7	NA	TGTGCCAGCTCTATCGGGCTGCAGGGGGACCGCGAGCAGTACTTC	CASSIGLQGDREQYF
TRBD1	TRBV9	TRBJ1-2	NA	TGTGCCAGCAGCGTAGCGGCAGGGGGGGGTGGCTACACCTTC	CASSVAAGGGGYTF
NA	TRBV6-5	TRBJ1-2	NA	TGTGCCAGCAGCGATACAGGGTTCTATGGCTACACCTTC	CASSDTGFYGYTF
TRBD2	TRBV6-1	TRBJ2-1	NA	TGTGCCAGCAGTGAAGAAGCGGGGGGGCCGAATGAGCAGTTCTTC	CASSEEAGGPNEQFF
TRBD1	TRBV3-1/TRBV3-2	TRBJ2-7	NA	TGTGCCAGCAGCCAAGATAGGGGACAGGGGAGGAGTGCCTACGAGCAGTACTTC	CASSQDRGQGRSAYEQYF
NA	TRBV27	TRBJ1-5	NA	TGTGCCACCCGCCAGGGAAATCAGCCCCAGCATTTT	CATRQGNQPQHF
NA	TRBV7-2	TRBJ2-5	NA	TGTGCCAGCAGCTTAGCAGGGATACAAGAGACCCAGTACTTC	CASSLAGIQETQYF
NA	TRBV9	TRBJ1-5	NA	TGTGCCAGCAGCGCAGGGATTTATAGCAATCAGCCCCAGCATTTT	CASSAGIYSNQPQHF
NA	TRBV11-2	TRBJ2-3	NA	TGTGCCAGCTGCGGGGGCCCTAGCACAGATACGCAGTATTTT	CASCGGPSTDTQYF
TRBD1	TRBV15	TRBJ1-5	NA	TGTGCCACCAGCGGGGGGGACAGCCGATCCAATCAGCCCCAGCATTTT	CATSGGDSRSNQPQHF
TRBD1	TRBV2	TRBJ1-2	once	TGTGCCAGCAGCCCGAGACAGGGGGGAGATGGCTACACCTTC	CASSPRQGGDGYTF
NA	TRBV19	TRBJ1-1	NA	TGTGCCAGTAGTATAGGGTTGCTGAACACTGAAGCTTTCTTT	CASSIGLLNTEAFF
NA	TRBV19	TRBJ1-1	NA	TGTGCCAGTAAGCCGGGACCTATGGCCACTGAAGCTTTCTTT	CASKPGPMATEAFF
TRBD1	TRBV6-5	TRBJ2-1	NA	TGTGCCAGCAGCCGGACAGGGAACTCCTACAATGAGCAGTTCTTC	CASSRTGNSYNEQFF
TRBD2	TRBV7-2	TRBJ2-1	NA	TGTGCCAGCAGCTTCCGCTTACTAGCGGGCTTCAATGAGCAGTTCTTC	CASSFRLLAGFNEQFF
TRBD2	TRBV7-8	TRBJ2-3	NA	TGTGCCAGCAGCTTAGCGGCGGGGGAAGATACGCAGTATTTT	CASSLAAGEDTQYF
NA	TRBV9	TRBJ2-6	NA	TGTGCCAGCAGCCCCCGTTGGGGCAGCCTCTCTGGGGCCAACGTCCTGACTTTC	CASSPRWGSLSGANVLTF
NA	TRBV4-3	TRBJ2-7	NA	TGCGCCAGCAGCCAAGAGGAGGGGGGCCCGGGCGAGCAGTACTTC	CASSQEEGGPGEQYF
NA	TRBV5-6	TRBJ2-3	once	TGTGCCAGCAGCTTCGTACAGGTCTACCTCACAGATACGCAGTATTTT	CASSFVQVYLTDTQYF
NA	TRBV4-1	TRBJ2-7	NA	TGCGCCAGCAGCCAAGTGCAGACTACCATGTCCTACGAGCAGTACTTC	CASSQVQTTMSYEQYF
TRBD1	TRBV3-1/TRBV3-2	TRBJ1-2	NA	TGTGCCAGCAGCCAGGCCGGGACAGGGGGTAAGCTCGATGGCTACACCTTC	CASSQAGTGGKLDGYTF
NA	TRBV25-1	TRBJ2-3	NA	TGTGCCAGCAGTGACACTGGAGATACGCAGTATTTT	CASSDTGDTQYF
TRBD1	TRBV20-1	TRBJ1-1	NA	TGCAGTACAGGGGCGACCACTGAAGCTTTCTTT	CSTGATTEAFF
TRBD1	TRBV28	TRBJ1-1	NA	TGTGCCAGCAGTTTACGTCAGGGGGTGAACACTGAAGCTTTCTTT	CASSLRQGVNTEAFF
TRBD1	TRBV7-9	TRBJ2-1	few	TGTGCCAGCAGCGGCACCTTGGGACAGGGCAGATACAATGAGCAGTTCTTC	CASSGTLGQGRYNEQFF
NA	TRBV29-1	TRBJ1-2	NA	TGCAGCGTTGAAAGGACAGCTTATGGCTACACCTTC	CSVERTAYGYTF
NA	TRBV21-1	TRBJ2-2	NA	TGTGCCAGCAGCAAAGTAAAGTCTAGCGGGAGGGCCCTTTGGTATCTCGGGGAGCTGTTTTTT	CASSKVKSSGRALWYLGELFF
TRBD1	TRBV5-6	TRBJ1-2	NA	TGTGCCAGCAGCGGAGGGACAGGGCCTGGCTACACCTTC	CASSGGTGPGYTF
NA	TRBV29-1	TRBJ2-3	once	TGCAGCGTTTATATGGCGGGCGGGAACCAATTCACGCAGTATTTT	CSVYMAGGNQFTQYF
NA	TRBV6-6	TRBJ2-5	NA	TGTGCCAGCAGTTCCGGGCCGGGGAAAGAGACCCAGTACTTC	CASSSGPGKETQYF